There are a few counts of the clone carrying this T cell receptor (beta chain). The antigen is unknown. RNA, once extracted, was reverse transcribed into cDNA for use as the sequencing template. Clones were read by immunoSEQ multiplex PCR, and TCRdb kept only the in-frame ones, dropping some. In the table there are 200,000 to 250,000 clones, about 64% of which are singletons. The record originates from a study of CD8+ T cells in alopecia areata. Points from the study as a whole: The study found higher clonality in lesional than normal scalp, especially in alopecia totalis/universalis. Given one nonresponder, whether baseline CD8+ expansion relates to response remains uncertain. With patients, TCR sharing proved less clear than in mice, a difference possibly related to HLA.

Treatment of the sample: oral pan-JAK inhibitor, 5-10 mg twice daily. T lymphocytes (CD4+ and CD8+) were sorted from PBMCs. Germline V CDR1 and CDR2: SGHRS, YFSETQ. J was trimmed by 4 bases and V by 4 bases; bases with no gene match: 5. The CDR3 runs to 14 residues. The receptor's source is a human donor with alopecia areata. This rearrangement joins TRBV5-1 to TRBJ1-3, with 7 bases matching TRBD1. The material was CD4+ T cells sorted from blood, obtained at week 4, from a patient treated with tofacitinib. CDR3 in DNA: TGCGCCAGCAGCCCTGGGACAGAGGGAAACACCATATATTTT. Translating gives CASSPGTEGNTIYF.